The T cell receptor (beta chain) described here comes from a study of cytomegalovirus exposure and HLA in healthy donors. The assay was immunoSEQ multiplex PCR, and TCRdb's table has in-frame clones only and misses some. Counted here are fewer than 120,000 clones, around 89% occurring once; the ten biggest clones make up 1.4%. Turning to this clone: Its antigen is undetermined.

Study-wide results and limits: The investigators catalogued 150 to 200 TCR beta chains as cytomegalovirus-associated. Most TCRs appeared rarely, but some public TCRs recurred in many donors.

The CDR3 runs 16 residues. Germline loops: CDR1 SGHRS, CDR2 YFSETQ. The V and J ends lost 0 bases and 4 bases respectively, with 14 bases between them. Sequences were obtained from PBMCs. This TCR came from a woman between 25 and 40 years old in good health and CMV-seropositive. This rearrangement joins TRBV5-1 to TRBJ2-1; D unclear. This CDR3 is CASSLGGSIQYNEQFF. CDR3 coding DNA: TGCGCCAGCAGCTTGGGAGGCTCGATTCAGTACAATGAGCAGTTCTTC.